This T cell receptor beta chain is drawn from a study of blood T cells in healthy people across ages. Study-level information: Capture via template switching afforded approximately one barcoded beta molecule per two T cells.

V was shortened by 5 bases and J by 3 bases, with 11 bases between the two germline ends. Germline CDR1 reads MDHEN; CDR2 reads SYDVKM. The CDR3 covers 13 residues. PCR was performed a second time for about 7 to 12 cycles using a sample-barcoded 5' primer and a J-beta primer mix. TCRdb called the 5' RACE reads again in MiXCR, with one record for every CDR3 protein. The sample comprises hundreds of thousands of distinct CDR3 sequences, more than 40% of which are singletons, and around 32% rests with the top ten. The chain has TRBV28 and TRBJ2-7; weak D call: TRBD2 (6 bases). The receptor was derived from a woman aged 55-70 years in good health. The sequenced material came from blood. The DNA for the CDR3 is TGTGCCAGCAGTGTACCGGGGGTCTACGAGCAGTACTTC. It codes for CASSVPGVYEQYF.